This paragraph reports one T cell receptor beta chain. Its antigen target is currently unknown. Nothing much larger sits one base from this clone, and base qualities are not available. The cohort was made up of 666 healthy bone marrow donors. At the time of sampling, every cohort member was nominally healthy, though immune exposures that went unrecorded were likely present. The donor was CMV seropositive and was included in the group of approximately 310 seropositive cohort members. Every donor gave a peripheral blood sample, and the peripheral blood mononuclear cells from that sample were used for TCR beta sequencing. The Qiagen DNeasy Blood Extraction Kit was used to extract genomic DNA from the blood cell samples. This entry is derived from a study of cytomegalovirus exposure and HLA in healthy donors listed by TCRdb under 2017. Background on the whole study: In an earlier analysis of around 540 of the donors, about 270 Gb of sequence data and 117 million unique TCR beta sequences from 150 million to 200 million T cells were reported. An early release that covered roughly 600 HLA-typed donors contained about 300 gigabases of sequencing data and approximately 85 million unique TCR sequences. Of the 300 to 450 genotyped donors, about 80% fell in the genetic ancestry cluster associated with self-reported Caucasian donors. The aim of the study was to test whether cataloging public T cell receptors could identify signatures of past pathogen exposure. The study used immunosequencing to profile the T cell repertoires of about 670 subjects and linked those repertoires to cytomegalovirus serostatus. A separate validation cohort of about 110 different subjects was used in addition to the approximately 670-subject first cohort. To predict cytomegalovirus infection status, the study combined high-throughput TCR immunosequencing, statistical association of individual TCRs with disease status, and machine learning. A later analysis re-examined previously published TCR beta repertoires from roughly 720 donors and added high-resolution HLA genotyping to investigate patterns of TCR occurrence. Rather than drawing on any new phenotypic data, the later analysis identified candidate immune exposures from TCR beta sequences and the way those sequences occurred across donors. In an earlier analysis of roughly 600 of the donors, high-throughput TCR beta sequencing was used to judge whether each TCR beta V gene segment behaved as functional or pseudogenic. Donor age, sex, ethnicity and CMV serostatus were compiled together with the repertoire data. A later genetic analysis used genome-wide SNP genotypes for about 60% of the roughly 670 donors, treating that subset as a discovery cohort. All discovery cohort repertoires had been generated on a single sequencing platform. HLA typing covered class I and class II loci at four-digit resolution. The number of donors typed differed by locus, with about 629-630 for A, B, C, DRB1 and DQB1, 522 for DQA1, nearly 610 for DPA1, and approximately 470 for DPB1. Several DR-DQ haplotypes were treated as single units for association and clustering because of strong linkage in the cohort. On average, over 200,000 unique TCR beta nucleotide sequences were sequenced per donor among some 420 genotyped donors of the cohort, with about 17% of those sequences being non-productive.

To prepare the library, the immunoSEQ multiplex PCR assay was applied. For the multiplex PCR, a mixture combining 60 forward primers for TCR Vbeta segments and 13 reverse primers for TCR Jbeta segments was used. The CDR3 region of rearranged TCR beta genes was amplified from genomic DNA by a multiplex PCR assay. The Illumina HiSeq System was used to sequence the amplified TCR beta libraries as 87-base-pair reads. For the original study's pipeline: In a later analysis, roughly 80 million unique TCR beta chains were counted across the roughly 670 repertoires, and roughly 11 million of these chains were shared by at least two donors. Raw reads were error-corrected and collapsed into unique sequences with a nearest-neighbor algorithm that merged closely related sequences to remove PCR and sequencing errors. CDR3 sequences were aligned to IMGT reference sequences to assign V, D and J gene segments. For a sequence to be retained, at least a six-nucleotide match to both a V gene segment and a J gene segment was required. A rearrangement counted as productive if the CDR3 had no stop codons and remained in frame with V and J, and every other rearrangement counted as non-productive. CDR3 was defined according to IMGT convention as the region running from the second conserved V-encoded cysteine to the conserved J-encoded phenylalanine. The earlier analysis of about 530 of the donors excluded any sequence lacking an unambiguous match to a single V gene segment. An earlier analysis of under 750 of the donors called V segments functional above 56.7% productive rearrangements and segregating when the between-donor standard deviation exceeded 5%. To diagnose cytomegalovirus status from the catalog of TCR beta chain sequences, a statistical classification framework was built. A later analysis assigned V and J genes by comparing TCR nucleotide sequences with IMGT/GENE-DB human TR gene sequences. The TCRdist pipeline was used in a later analysis to assign CDR3 sequences and most-parsimonious VDJ recombination scenarios. A later analysis defined each TCR beta chain by its CDR3 amino acid sequence plus V-gene family, and excluded reads lacking a unique V-gene family. As a way to deal with suspected cross-contamination and a sequencing artifact, a later analysis dropped roughly 620 nucleotide sequences that were highly shared and had low generation probability. In a later analysis, a clonal expansion index was calculated for each public chain from normalized within-repertoire ranks of inferred template counts. In a later analysis, generation probabilities were computed using a VDJ recombination model fitted to out-of-frame rearrangements, and the results were checked against IGoR. Hypergeometric tests were used in a later analysis to score TCR-TCR, TCR-HLA and TCR-CMV co-occurrence, with a repertoire-size bias correction applied to the TCR pairs. False discovery rates were estimated in a later analysis by permuting HLA or CMV assignments 20 times. A later analysis grouped co-occurring TCRs with DBSCAN, adding TCRdist sequence similarity when clustering within HLA-allele-positive subsets. For co-occurrence clustering, repertoires with fewer than 30,000 or more than 120,000 public chains were excluded, along with four or five repertoires with anomalous nucleotide sharing. In TCRdb, the immuneACCESS table is reduced to in-frame sequences with V and J assigned. These tables do not hold every clone; where another copy was compared, an unresolved V gene accounts for under half, and the others remain unexplained. Clonal size and the V and J genes are those of that table, whereas D and trimming came from the DNA. Here the sample has 85,000 to 100,000 clones; over 60% occur a single time. Approximately 15% of the sample is held by the ten biggest clonotypes.

The paper's findings and limits, for the study overall: Compared with equally common non-associated chains, HLA-associated TCR beta chains in a later analysis were more clonally expanded and had lower generation probabilities. In this cohort, only TCR beta chains were sequenced, and detectable features were limited by the absence of alpha or paired-chain data. Around 16 rarely observed V segments, including chromosome 9 orphons, were excluded from the earlier analysis of 550 to 700 of the donors because counts were too low. Correlated functional status among segregating V segments might be attributable to linkage disequilibrium, but an unknown experimental factor could not be ruled out. CMV serostatus was the only immune exposure information available for the cohort. Broadly in line with IMGT annotations, most TCR beta V segments showed up in productive rearrangements about 87% or about 30% of the time in an earlier analysis of 587 of the donors. According to a later analysis, most CMV-associated TCR beta chains appeared to be HLA-restricted, and the HLA associations seemed to be driven largely by CMV exposure. Assigning TCR associations to individual alleles was difficult when HLA alleles, especially DR and DQ, strongly co-occurred. In vitro tests confirmed that three of the cytomegalovirus-associated TCR beta chains recognize cytomegalovirus antigens. Because some donors lacked HLA typing at each locus, the association tests relied only on the typed subset. In both the original and validation cohorts, the classifier was reported to diagnose cytomegalovirus status with high specificity and sensitivity. In a later genetic analysis, a missense DCLRE1C variant was associated with V-gene and J-gene trimming of TCR beta chains, and the association was replicated in an independent cohort. In a later analysis, some 18,000 TCR beta sequences were associated with specific HLA alleles at a false discovery rate of 0.05. The authors suggested that the approach could potentially be generalized to other disease states and immunological phenotypes. While some public TCRs were present in many individuals, most TCR sequences turned up only very rarely across donors. The sequencing pipeline was judged likely to have produced a cluster of highly shared sequence variants as a technical artifact. A later analysis found that TCR association rates varied across HLA loci, with DRB1 alleles showing the most associated TCRs and HLA-C alleles the fewest. In the study, 164 TCR beta chains were listed as associated with cytomegalovirus. In a later genetic analysis, fewer N-insertions in productive TCRs were reported among donors in an Asian-associated ancestry cluster than the roughly 640-donor mean. Sequencing depth was assumed to be roughly uniform across donors in the presence/absence analyses, though that assumption may not hold. A further reported finding was that TCR beta sequences accurately predicted the HLA-A and HLA-B alleles for most subjects in the first cohort. Several of the top co-occurrence clusters appeared to be linked to parvovirus B19, influenza, CMV and Epstein-Barr virus, according to a later analysis.

This clonotype was obtained from a man aged 55-75 years in good health and CMV-seropositive. Input material: PBMCs.

The nucleotides read TGTGCCAGCACCCTACCGACAGGGACCAACAATGAGCAGTTCTTC. Its amino acids are CASTLPTGTNNEQFF. The sequence is built from TRBV6-6 and TRBJ2-1, with TRBD1 matching 7 junction bases. CDR1 is given as MNHNY and CDR2 as SVGAGI, both from the germline V gene (reference sequence). The CDR3 contains 15 residues, cysteine and phenylalanine counted. Solely the CDR3 DNA is kept, with 45 bases framed from the first base. V has 7 bases trimmed and J has 5 bases trimmed; junction bases matching no gene number 11.